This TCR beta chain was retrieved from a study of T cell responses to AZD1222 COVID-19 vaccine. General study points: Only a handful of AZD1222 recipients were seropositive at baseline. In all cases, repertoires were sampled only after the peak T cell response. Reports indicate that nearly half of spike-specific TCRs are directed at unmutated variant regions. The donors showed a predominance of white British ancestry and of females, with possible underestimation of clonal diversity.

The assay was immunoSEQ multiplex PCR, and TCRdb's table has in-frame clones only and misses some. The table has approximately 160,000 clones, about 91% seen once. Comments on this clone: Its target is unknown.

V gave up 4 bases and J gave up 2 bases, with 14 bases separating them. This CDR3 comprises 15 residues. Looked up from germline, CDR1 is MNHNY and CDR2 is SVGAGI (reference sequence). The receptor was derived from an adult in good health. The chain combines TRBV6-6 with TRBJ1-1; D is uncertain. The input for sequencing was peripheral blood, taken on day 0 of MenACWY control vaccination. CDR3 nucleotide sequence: TGTGCCAGCAGTTTTTGGACGGGGAGAAACACTGAAGCTTTCTTT. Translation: CASSFWTGRNTEAFF.